The 13 T cell receptor beta chains given below trace back to one sample, sequenced in a study of blood T cell repertoires in COVID-19. Assay: immunoSEQ multiplex PCR; the TCRdb copy retains only in-frame clones and omits some. The table records almost 55,000 clones, 83% of them present only once. The sample comprised peripheral blood. All receptors come from a human donor in a cohort sampled during active COVID-19.

V usage is TRBV19 and J usage is TRBJ2-7; unclear D gene. V shed 5 bases and J shed 5 bases, with 19 bases lying between them. The CDR3 is 15 residues long. Germline CDR1 reads LNHDA; CDR2 reads SQIVND (reference sequence). The CDR3 spells CASSRQAGVIDEQYF. CDR3 coding DNA: TGTGCCAGTAGTCGGCAGGCCGGCGTGATTGACGAGCAGTACTTC. Together with reference TRBV19 and TRBJ2-7, the CDR3 gives the full variable domain: DGGITQSPKYLFRKEGQNVTLSCEQNLNHDAMYWYRQDPGQGLRLIYYSQIVNDFQKGDIAEGYSVSREKKESFPLTVTSAQKNPTAFYLCASSRQAGVIDEQYFGPGTRLTVT.

The chain links TRBV5-1 to TRBJ2-7; D is undetermined. The germline gives CDR1 SGHRS, CDR2 YFSETQ. This CDR3 is 14 amino acids long. V lost 0 bases and J lost 7, with 14 bases in between. The CDR3 here is CASSLAGSLGEQYF. The DNA for the CDR3 is TGCGCCAGCAGCTTGGCCGGCAGCCTAGGAGAGCAGTACTTC.

This chain uses TRBV10-3 with TRBJ1-2; unclear D gene. Per the germline V gene, CDR1 is ENHRY and CDR2 is SYGVKD. The V gene lost 7 bases and the J gene lost 0 bases, with 12 bases spanning the gap. This CDR3 region has 14 residues. The CDR3, as DNA: TGTGCCATCACCGCGCCGGGATCTAACTATGGCTACACCTTC. It specifies CAITAPGSNYGYTF.

CDR3 nucleotide sequence: TGCGCCAGCAGGTACCCCGAGCGAGGTAGAGATACGCAGTATTTT. Protein product: CASRYPERGRDTQYF. The genes are TRBV5-1 and TRBJ2-3; D gene ambiguous. The V end was cut by 5 bases, the J end by 5 bases, with 18 bases between. This CDR3 is 15 amino acids long. Germline loops: CDR1 SGHRS, CDR2 YFSETQ.

The V gene is TRBV6-6, the J gene TRBJ2-7; tentatively, D is TRBD1 (5 bases). This CDR3 spans 13 amino acids. V was shortened by 8 bases and J by 4 bases, with 15 bases between the two germline ends. CDR1 is MNHNY, CDR2 SVGAGI, per germline (reference sequence). CDR3 residues: CASQEDSGYEQYF. DNA of the CDR3: TGTGCCAGCCAGGAAGACAGTGGGTACGAGCAGTACTTC.

V is TRBV30 and J is TRBJ2-1, with a possible D match to TRBD1 (5 bases). The ends were cut back, 3 bases at V and 4 bases at J, with 19 bases in the middle. Per germline, CDR1 GTSNPN and CDR2 SVGIG (reference sequence). The CDR3 runs 16 residues. CDR3 nucleotide sequence: TGTGCCTGGAGAGAATCAGGGTTCGCGCCATACAATGAGCAGTTCTTC. This encodes CAWRESGFAPYNEQFF.

The V call is TRBV7-2, the J call TRBJ2-1; 9 bases are shared with TRBD2. CDR3 length: 19 residues. With V trimmed by 5 bases and J by 6 bases, 20 bases remained unmatched. The germline gives CDR1 SGHTA, CDR2 FQGNSA. The CDR3 is CASSRYPSQGRGGLNEQFF. The CDR3 nucleotides read TGTGCCAGCAGCCGGTATCCCTCCCAAGGGCGGGGGGGCCTCAATGAGCAGTTCTTC. Looking up the rest from reference TRBV7-2 and TRBJ2-1 gives the full variable domain: GAGVSQSPSNKVTEKGKDVELRCDPISGHTALYWYRQSLGQGLEFLIYFQGNSAPDKSGLPSDRFSAERTGGSVSTLTIQRTQQEDSAVYLCASSRYPSQGRGGLNEQFFGPGTRLTVL.

V and J are TRBV9 and TRBJ2-1; the match to TRBD2 covers 8 bases. The trim removed 4 bases at V and 8 bases at J, leaving 20 bases unmatched. The CDR3 covers 18 residues. The germline gives CDR1 SGDLS, CDR2 YYNGEE. The CDR3 sequence: CASSFAPLSGGSKDEQFF. As DNA, the CDR3 is TGTGCCAGCAGCTTCGCTCCCCTCAGCGGGGGATCTAAGGATGAGCAGTTCTTC.

This chain uses TRBV28 with TRBJ2-2, with TRBD1 identical over 9 bases. CDR3 size: 15 residues. The J segment lost 5 bases and the V segment lost 6 bases, leaving 7 bases of the junction unmatched. Germline V gene data show CDR1 as MDHEN and CDR2 as SYDVKM. CDR3 bases: TGTGCCAGCAGGAAACAGGGGGCGCGAACCGGGGAGCTGTTTTTT. Its protein is CASRKQGARTGELFF.

The genes are TRBV6-5 and TRBJ2-7; TRBD1 agrees at 8 bases. Losses at the gene ends were 2 bases for V and 5 bases for J; bases not matched to a gene: 5. Per the germline V gene, CDR1 is MNHEY and CDR2 is SVGAGI. This CDR3 is 14 amino acids long. The CDR3 sequence: CASSYVQGAHEQYF. CDR3 DNA sequence: TGTGCCAGCAGTTACGTCCAGGGGGCCCACGAGCAGTACTTC.

This clone has just a few counts. The chain uses TRBV7-8 and TRBJ2-4; 8 positions agree with TRBD2. Germline V CDR1 and CDR2: SGHVS, FQNEAQ. V shed 5 bases and J 2 bases; nucleotides not matched to a gene: 14. The CDR3 runs 18 residues. Here the CDR3 DNA reads TGTGCCAGCAGCAACCACCAGGCCCCGGGGGGGTCCAAAAACATTCAGTACTTC. Translation gives CASSNHQAPGGSKNIQYF.

The rearrangement uses TRBV10-3 and TRBJ1-2; TRBD1 might be the D (5 bases). This CDR3 comprises 13 residues. V was cut by 0 bases and J by 11 bases, with 13 bases left in between. Germline values: CDR1 ENHRY, CDR2 SYGVKD. CDR3: CAISESRRDPYTF. CDR3 DNA: TGTGCCATCAGTGAGTCGCGGAGGGACCCGTACACCTTC.

The rearrangement joins TRBV19 to TRBJ2-6, with D unresolved. The CDR3 runs 17 residues. Deletions cut 0 bases from V and 0 bases from J, with 9 bases between. Germline V lookup: CDR1 LNHDA, CDR2 SQIVND (reference sequence). CDR3 sequence reads: CASSIDLGTSGANVLTF. The DNA of the CDR3 is TGTGCCAGTAGTATAGATCTGGGCACCTCTGGGGCCAACGTCCTGACTTTC.